A selection of T cell receptor beta chains follows, all from one sample in a study of radiation and T cells in renal cell carcinoma. Repertoires were generated with immunoSEQ multiplex PCR, while TCRdb's copy carries only in-frame clones and drops some. The sample contains about 78,000 clones, approximately 90% of which appear only once. The sample was blood, taken from a patient whose treatment included radiotherapy and nephrectomy. The source of these receptors is a woman aged 65 to 85 with renal cell carcinoma. The CDR3 runs from the conserved cysteine through the conserved F or W. D genes are given only for firm matches. Expanded clones are given a class, and other clones once, few, many or no size at all.

d_call,clone_size,j_call,v_call,cdr3_nt,cdr3_aa
.,.,TRBJ2-3,TRBV6-5,TGTGCCAGCAAAGCCAGTAGCACAGATACGCAGTATTTT,CASKASSTDTQYF
.,.,TRBJ2-6,TRBV11-3,TGTGCCAGCAGCTTAGACATGACAAGCTCTGGGGCCAACGTCCTGACTTTC,CASSLDMTSSGANVLTF
TRBD1,.,TRBJ1-1,TRBV29-1,TGCAGCGTTGGGAACAGGGGGAACACTGAAGCTTTCTTT,CSVGNRGNTEAFF
TRBD1,once,TRBJ2-7,TRBV19,TGTGCCTCACAGGGGGCGAGGGAGCAGTACTTC,CASQGAREQYF
TRBD1,.,TRBJ1-3,TRBV6-1,TGTGCCAGCAGTGTCCGACAGGGCTCTGGAAACACCATATATTTT,CASSVRQGSGNTIYF
.,.,TRBJ2-7,TRBV4-2,TGTGCCAGCAGCCTCGGTGGTAGCGGAACATACGAGCAGTACTTC,CASSLGGSGTYEQYF
TRBD1,once,TRBJ2-2,TRBV7-9,TGTGCCAGCAGCTTAGCCGGGACAGGAGGCACCGGGGAGCTGTTTTTT,CASSLAGTGGTGELFF
.,.,TRBJ1-6,TRBV7-9,TGTGCCAGCCCCTTGAAAAATTCACCCCTCCACTTT,CASPLKNSPLHF
.,.,TRBJ2-1,TRBV9,TGTGCCAGCAGCTCTGCCTTCGCGAGCTCCTACAATGAGCAGTTCTTC,CASSSAFASSYNEQFF
.,.,TRBJ1-1,TRBV19,TGTGCCAGTAGTATCCGTGGGGGGAGTTGGGACACTGAAGCTTTCTTT,CASSIRGGSWDTEAFF
.,.,TRBJ2-7,TRBV9,TGTGCCAGCAGCGGGACAGTGAATAGTGCCGAGCAGTACTTC,CASSGTVNSAEQYF
.,.,TRBJ2-7,TRBV25-1,TGTGCCAGCTCAAAAGACAAAGCCTACGAGCAGTACTTC,CASSKDKAYEQYF
TRBD2,.,TRBJ2-3,TRBV2,TGTGCCAGCAGAAGAGGACTAGCGGGGAACACAGATACGCAGTATTTT,CASRRGLAGNTDTQYF
.,.,TRBJ1-5,TRBV6-5,TGTGCCAGCAGTTACCCCTTCTCCGGTAATCAGCCCCAGCATTTT,CASSYPFSGNQPQHF
TRBD2,.,TRBJ2-2,TRBV29-1,TGCAGCGTTGAAGGGCGGGGGTTAGGGACCGGGGAGCTGTTTTTT,CSVEGRGLGTGELFF
TRBD1,.,TRBJ1-1,TRBV6-5,TGTGCCAGCAGACTACCGGGACAGGGCACTGAAGCTTTCTTT,CASRLPGQGTEAFF
.,few,TRBJ1-1,TRBV30,TGTGCCTGGAATACAGGGTTTGGGACTGAAGCTTTCTTT,CAWNTGFGTEAFF
TRBD2,.,TRBJ2-1,TRBV5-1,TGCGCCAGCAGCTTGCGGGAGGGTTGGTCCTACAATGAGCAGTTCTTC,CASSLREGWSYNEQFF
TRBD1,.,TRBJ1-2,TRBV7-9,TGTGCCAGCAGCTTTGGACAGGGGGACTATGGCTACACCTTC,CASSFGQGDYGYTF
.,.,TRBJ1-1,TRBV2,TGTGCCAGCAGTGAACCGGGGCTGGACACTGAAGCTTTCTTT,CASSEPGLDTEAFF
TRBD2,.,TRBJ2-3,TRBV2,TGTGCCAGCGGGACTAGCGGCACAGATACGCAGTATTTT,CASGTSGTDTQYF
TRBD2,.,TRBJ2-3,TRBV5-1,TGCGCCAGCAGCTTGTGGGGGCGGGGGGACCCCCTAAGCACAGATACGCAGTATTTT,CASSLWGRGDPLSTDTQYF
TRBD2,.,TRBJ2-3,TRBV7-2,TGTGCCAGCAGCTTAGGTTTGGGCTGGCGGGGGGGCCAATCAGATACGCAGTATTTT,CASSLGLGWRGGQSDTQYF
TRBD1,.,TRBJ1-3,TRBV5-6,TGTGCCAGCAGCTTCTGGACCGGGACAGACTTCTCTGGAAACACCATATATTTT,CASSFWTGTDFSGNTIYF
.,.,TRBJ1-2,TRBV7-8,TGTGCCAGCAGCTTAGCTGGTACGGGGTATGGCTACACCTTC,CASSLAGTGYGYTF
.,few,TRBJ1-4,TRBV2,TGTGCCAGCAGCCAGGAAACCGGAGGCACTGAAAAACTGTTTTTT,CASSQETGGTEKLFF
.,.,TRBJ2-7,TRBV11-2,TGTGCCAGCAGCTTGGGGGTTGGGGGGAGCCTTTCCTACGAGCAGTACTTC,CASSLGVGGSLSYEQYF
TRBD1,once,TRBJ1-4,TRBV19,TGTGCCAGTAGTTCACCGGGACAGACTAATGAAAAACTGTTTTTT,CASSSPGQTNEKLFF
TRBD1,few,TRBJ1-1,TRBV7-9,TGTGCCAGCAGCTCATACCAGGACAGGGGTTCTGAAGCTTTCTTT,CASSSYQDRGSEAFF
.,.,TRBJ1-5,TRBV19,TGTGCCAGTAGGGTGGGGGCCCGTCAGCCCCAGCATTTT,CASRVGARQPQHF
.,.,TRBJ2-5,TRBV29-1,TGCAGCGGGGGTCTGGACCGTGAGACCCAGTACTTC,CSGGLDRETQYF
.,.,TRBJ2-5,TRBV7-2,TGTGCCAGCAGCTTTTCGCATCAAGAGACCCAGTACTTC,CASSFSHQETQYF
TRBD2,.,TRBJ2-5,TRBV5-8,TGTGCCAGCAGCTTATCGGGCGGGGGGGCCACTGAGACCCAGTACTTC,CASSLSGGGATETQYF
.,.,TRBJ2-5,TRBV5-1,TGCGCCAGCAGCTTGGAAACGGGGGCCCAGTACTTC,CASSLETGAQYF
.,.,TRBJ1-4,TRBV7-8,TGTGCCAGCAGTCTAGGGGGGTCTAATGAAAAACTGTTTTTT,CASSLGGSNEKLFF
.,.,TRBJ2-1,TRBV30,TGTGCCTGGAGTGTAAGCAGGGTAGAGCAGTTCTTC,CAWSVSRVEQFF
.,.,TRBJ1-1,TRBV19,TGTGCCAGTAGTAGGGACACCGTGAACACTGAAGCTTTCTTT,CASSRDTVNTEAFF
.,.,TRBJ1-1,TRBV28,TGTGCCAGCAGTCGGGGGGGGACCACTGAAGCTTTCTTT,CASSRGGTTEAFF
.,.,TRBJ2-2,TRBV19,TGTGCCAGCATCGACAGGCTGAACACCGGGGAGCTGTTTTTT,CASIDRLNTGELFF
.,hyperexpanded,TRBJ1-1,TRBV28,TGTGCCAGCAGTTTCGGATTGGCGGGAGCTGAAGCTTTCTTT,CASSFGLAGAEAFF
.,.,TRBJ2-2,TRBV30,TGTGCCTGGAGTGTACGAGGGTGGGACGGGGAGCTGTTTTTT,CAWSVRGWDGELFF
TRBD2,.,TRBJ2-1,TRBV6-1,TGTGCCAGCAGTGAAGTTGTAGCGGGGGCCCAGTTCTTC,CASSEVVAGAQFF
.,.,TRBJ2-7,TRBV28,TGTGCCAGCAGTTTTAACCGGGAACCTGAGCAGTACTTC,CASSFNREPEQYF
TRBD1,.,TRBJ1-5,TRBV7-2,TGTGCCAGCAGCGCCGGACAGGGGGCGGATCAGCCCCAGCATTTT,CASSAGQGADQPQHF
TRBD2,.,TRBJ2-2,TRBV6-6,TGTGCCGGAGAGGGGAGGGACACCGGGGAGCTGTTTTTT,CAGEGRDTGELFF
.,.,TRBJ2-1,TRBV19,TGTGCCAGTAGTATAGGGGACTCCTACAATGAGCAGTTCTTC,CASSIGDSYNEQFF
.,.,TRBJ1-1,TRBV18,TGTGCCAGCTCACCCTCTTTGAACACTGAAGCTTTCTTT,CASSPSLNTEAFF
.,.,TRBJ1-1,TRBV6-1,TGTGCCAGCAGTGATATGGGCCGGGAGAAGAACACTGAAGCTTTCTTT,CASSDMGREKNTEAFF
.,once,TRBJ1-1,TRBV5-1,TGCGCCAGCAGCTTGGCCTCGGCCTTTGGGACTGAAGCTTTCTTT,CASSLASAFGTEAFF
TRBD2,.,TRBJ2-1,TRBV5-8,TGTGCCAGCAGCTTGGGACTAGCGGGGGTCAATGAGCAGTTCTTC,CASSLGLAGVNEQFF
.,.,TRBJ1-2,TRBV2,TGTGCCAGCAGTGAAGGCAGGAACTATGGCTACACCTTC,CASSEGRNYGYTF
.,.,TRBJ1-5,TRBV21-1,TGTGCCAGCAGCAATCCGGGGACGCAGCCCCAGCATTTT,CASSNPGTQPQHF
.,.,TRBJ2-5,TRBV11-3,TGTGCCAGCAGCCCGCCCGGGGGCTTGGAGACCCAGTACTTC,CASSPPGGLETQYF
.,.,TRBJ1-1,TRBV5-1,TGCGCCAGCAGCTTGGAGGGGTTGGGCACTGAAGCTTTCTTT,CASSLEGLGTEAFF